The clone carrying this T cell receptor (beta chain) came up many times. Germline loops: CDR1 LGHDT, CDR2 YNNKEL (reference sequence). V lost 0 bases, J lost 7 bases, and 7 bases lay in between. This CDR3 contains 13 residues. Using its own MiXCR run on the 5' RACE reads, TCRdb lists one record per CDR3 protein. The sample lists about 26,000 distinct CDR3 sequences, approximately 4.8% occurring once. The data originate from a study of T cells after yellow fever vaccination. Findings and caveats of the study: Most primary-vaccination clones recurred post-booster (around 95% CD4, 88% CD8).

The material was PBMCs, either bulk or a sorted T-cell subset (CD4+, CD8+, memory, or dextramer-sorted; not recorded which), obtained on the day of the yellow fever booster vaccination. The chain joins TRBV3-1 to TRBJ1-5, with D tentatively TRBD1 (5 bases). The source is a man between 18 and 29 years old who received the YFV17D yellow fever vaccine. As DNA, the CDR3 is TGTGCCAGCAGCCAAGATAGGGGACAGCCCCAGCATTTT. This sequence encodes CASSQDRGQPQHF.